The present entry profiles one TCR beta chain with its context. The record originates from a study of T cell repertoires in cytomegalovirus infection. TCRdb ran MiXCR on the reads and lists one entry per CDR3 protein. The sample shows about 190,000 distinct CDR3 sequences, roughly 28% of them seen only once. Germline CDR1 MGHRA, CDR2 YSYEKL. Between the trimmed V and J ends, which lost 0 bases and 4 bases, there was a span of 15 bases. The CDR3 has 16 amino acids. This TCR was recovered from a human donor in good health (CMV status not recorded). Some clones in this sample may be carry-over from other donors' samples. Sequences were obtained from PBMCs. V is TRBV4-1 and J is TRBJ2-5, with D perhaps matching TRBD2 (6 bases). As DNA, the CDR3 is TGCGCCAGCAGCCAAGATCTGGGACTTAGAGGAGAGACCCAGTACTTC. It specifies CASSQDLGLRGETQYF.